Sequencing of this T cell receptor beta chain was carried out in a study of regulatory T cells in long-lasting Graves disease. Study findings and constraints: Persistent disease samples used TRBV28, TRBJ1-2 and TRBJ2-5 preferentially.

This CDR3 region has 12 residues. The ends were cut back, 6 bases at V and 3 bases at J, with 11 bases in the middle. Per the germline V gene, CDR1 is DFQATT and CDR2 is SNEGSKA (reference sequence). To make TCR beta libraries, researchers used iRepertoire HTBI primers and Arm-PCR of CDR3 regions. TCRdb analysed the multiplex PCR reads with MiXCR anew, one entry per CDR3 protein. The sample holds about 290,000 distinct CDR3 sequences; 22% are singletons and the top ten take more than 55%. Time point: persistent/refractory GD, antithyroid drugs over 5 years with positive TRAb. PBMC-extracted RNA yielded the TCR library. Patients came from an endocrinology department in Xi'an, China. In the case of this clonotype: Its matching antigen is unknown.

The chain employs TRBV20-1 and TRBJ1-2; no clear D. The TCR sequence derives from a female donor with Graves disease. Source: peripheral blood mononuclear cells (PBMCs), taken when the disease was refractory, from a patient treated with antithyroid drugs. The CDR3 spells CSAPGIYYGYTF. CDR3 bases: TGCAGTGCCCCCGGGATCTACTATGGCTACACCTTC.